This T cell receptor beta chain was sequenced during a study of blood T cell repertoires in COVID-19. Background on the study: Samples representing acute and convalescent COVID-19 were sourced from the United States, Italy and Spain. PBMCs, B-cell-depleted T cells, or T cells provided the cDNA or gDNA that made up the material.

In the study's own analysis: For nucleated cells, counts were estimated from reference gene primer amplification. Produced via immunoSEQ multiplex PCR; TCRdb's table is partial and in-frame only. V and J calls and clone size are those listed in that table; D and trimming were worked out from the DNA. The sample holds approximately 110,000 clones, over 80% seen once. The CDR3 extends over 15 amino acids. Germline V gene data show CDR1 as SGHVS and CDR2 as FNYEAQ. The ends were cut back, 10 bases at V and 2 bases at J, with 17 bases in the middle. The receptor's source is a woman aged 55-70 years with acute or convalescent COVID-19. The rearrangement uses TRBV7-6 and TRBJ2-2; D call uncertain. Sequencing was carried out using peripheral blood. CDR3 nucleotides: TGTGCCACCCCCTCAGCTCCGGGTAACACCGGGGAGCTGTTTTTT. The encoded protein is CATPSAPGNTGELFF.